This T cell receptor (beta chain) comes out of a study of blood T cells in healthy people across ages. V lost 2 bases to trimming and J lost 5 bases, with 12 bases between them. The CDR3 runs to 13 residues. Per the germline V gene, CDR1 is SQVTM and CDR2 is ANQGSEA. Primed by a sample-barcoded 5' primer and a J-beta primer mix, a second PCR proceeded for 7 to 11 cycles. TCRdb analysed the 5' RACE reads with MiXCR anew, one entry per CDR3 protein. There are some 1.5 million distinct CDR3 sequences in the sample; roughly 43% occur only once, and about 4.1% lies in the top ten. J is TRBJ2-5 and V is TRBV29-1; weak D call: TRBD2 (5 bases). This receptor was taken from a woman in her late teens or twenties in good health. What was sequenced was blood. The CDR3 reads CSVEQDSRETQYF. The DNA of the CDR3 is TGCAGCGTTGAACAGGACTCCAGGGAGACCCAGTACTTC.